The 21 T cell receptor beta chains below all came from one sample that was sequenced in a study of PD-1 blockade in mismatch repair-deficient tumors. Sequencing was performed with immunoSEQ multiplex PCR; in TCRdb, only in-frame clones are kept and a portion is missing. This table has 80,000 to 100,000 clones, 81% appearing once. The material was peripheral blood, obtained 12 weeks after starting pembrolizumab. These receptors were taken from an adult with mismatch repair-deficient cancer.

The CDR3 sequence: CASMSGTGYNEQFF. In DNA, the CDR3 is TGTGCCAGCATGTCCGGGACGGGGTACAATGAGCAGTTCTTC. The V and J genes are TRBV5-4 and TRBJ2-1; D could derive from TRBD1 or TRBD2 (5 bases each). This CDR3 has 14 amino acids. V lost 6 bases to trimming and J lost 4 bases, with 14 bases between them. Looked up from germline, CDR1 is SGHNT and CDR2 is YYREEE (reference sequence). The entire variable domain, with the rest obtained from reference TRBV5-4 and TRBJ2-1, is as follows: ETGVTQSPTHLIKTRGQQVTLRCSSQSGHNTVSWYQQALGQGPQFIFQYYREEENGRGNFPPRFSGLQFPNYSSELNVNALELDDSALYLCASMSGTGYNEQFFGPGTRLTVL.

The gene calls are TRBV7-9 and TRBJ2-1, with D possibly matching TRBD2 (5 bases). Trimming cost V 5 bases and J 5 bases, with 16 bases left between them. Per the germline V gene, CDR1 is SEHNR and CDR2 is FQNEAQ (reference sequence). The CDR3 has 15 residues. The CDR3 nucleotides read TGTGCCAGCAGCCCTGGACTGGAGACAAACAATGAGCAGTTCTTC. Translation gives CASSPGLETNNEQFF.

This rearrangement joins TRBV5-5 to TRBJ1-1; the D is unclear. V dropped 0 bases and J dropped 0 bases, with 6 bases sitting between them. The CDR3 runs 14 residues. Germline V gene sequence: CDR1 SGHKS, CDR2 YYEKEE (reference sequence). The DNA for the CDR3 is TGTGCCAGCAGCTTGGGTAGAGTGAACACTGAAGCTTTCTTT. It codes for CASSLGRVNTEAFF.

CDR3 protein: CASSLRWVDTEAFF. The CDR3 coding sequence is TGTGCCAGCAGTCTTAGGTGGGTGGACACTGAAGCTTTCTTT. V gene TRBV11-2 combines with J gene TRBJ1-1, with D hard to call. The CDR3 consists of 14 residues. Trimming removed 6 bases at V and 3 bases at J, with 14 bases between. Germline loops: CDR1 SGHAT, CDR2 FQNNGV.

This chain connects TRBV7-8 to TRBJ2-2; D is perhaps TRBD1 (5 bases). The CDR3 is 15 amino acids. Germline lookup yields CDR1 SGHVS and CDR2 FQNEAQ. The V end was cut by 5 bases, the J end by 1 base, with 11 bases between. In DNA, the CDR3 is TGTGCCAGCAGCACCAACCAGGGGAACACCGGGGAGCTGTTTTTT. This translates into CASSTNQGNTGELFF.

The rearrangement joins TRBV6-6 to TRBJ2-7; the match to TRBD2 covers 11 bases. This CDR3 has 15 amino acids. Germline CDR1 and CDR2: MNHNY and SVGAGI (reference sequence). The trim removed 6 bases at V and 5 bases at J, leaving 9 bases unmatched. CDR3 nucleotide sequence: TGTGCCAGCAGCTCTAGCGGGAGGCGACCCAACGAGCAGTACTTC. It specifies CASSSSGRRPNEQYF.

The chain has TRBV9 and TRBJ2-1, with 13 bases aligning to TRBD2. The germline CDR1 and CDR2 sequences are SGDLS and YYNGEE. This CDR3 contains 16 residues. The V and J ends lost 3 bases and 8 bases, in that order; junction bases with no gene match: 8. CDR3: CASSGPTSGRAHEQFF. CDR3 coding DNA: TGTGCCAGCAGCGGACCCACTAGCGGGAGGGCCCATGAGCAGTTCTTC.

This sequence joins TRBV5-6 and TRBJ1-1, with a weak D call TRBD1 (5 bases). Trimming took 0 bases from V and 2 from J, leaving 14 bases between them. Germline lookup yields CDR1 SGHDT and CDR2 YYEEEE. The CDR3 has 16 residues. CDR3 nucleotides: TGTGCCAGCAGCTTGGATACGGGGCCAAGAAACACTGAAGCTTTCTTT. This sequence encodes CASSLDTGPRNTEAFF.

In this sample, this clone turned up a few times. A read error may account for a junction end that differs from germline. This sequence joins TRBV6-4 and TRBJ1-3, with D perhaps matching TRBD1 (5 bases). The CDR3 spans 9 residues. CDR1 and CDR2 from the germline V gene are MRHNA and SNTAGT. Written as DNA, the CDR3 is TGTGCCGGACGGCGGGGCGGGGATTTT. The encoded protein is CAGRRGGDF.

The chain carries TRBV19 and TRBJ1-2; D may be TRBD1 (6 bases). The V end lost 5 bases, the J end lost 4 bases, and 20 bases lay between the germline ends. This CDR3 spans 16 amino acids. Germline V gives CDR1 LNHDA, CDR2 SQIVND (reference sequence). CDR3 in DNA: TGTGCCAGTAGTTCCTACCGACAGGCGTCGGGCTATGGCTACACCTTC. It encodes CASSSYRQASGYGYTF.

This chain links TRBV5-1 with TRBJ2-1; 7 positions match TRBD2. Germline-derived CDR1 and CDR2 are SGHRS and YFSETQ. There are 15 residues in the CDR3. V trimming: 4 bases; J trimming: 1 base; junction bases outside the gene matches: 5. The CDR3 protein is CASSPRGGSYNEQFF. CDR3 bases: TGCGCCAGCAGCCCACGCGGGGGTTCCTACAATGAGCAGTTCTTC.

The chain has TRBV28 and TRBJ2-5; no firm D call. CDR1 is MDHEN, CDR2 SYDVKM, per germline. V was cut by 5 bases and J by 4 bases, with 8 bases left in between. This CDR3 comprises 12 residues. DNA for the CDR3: TGTGCCAGCAGTACACCCTTAGAGACCCAGTACTTC. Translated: CASSTPLETQYF.

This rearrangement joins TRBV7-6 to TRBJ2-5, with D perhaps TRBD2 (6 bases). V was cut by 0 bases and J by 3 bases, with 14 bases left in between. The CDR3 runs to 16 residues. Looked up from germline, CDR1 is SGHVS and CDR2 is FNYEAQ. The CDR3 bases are TGTGCCAGCAGCTTAGCGAGACTAGAGGTCGAAGAGACCCAGTACTTC. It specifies CASSLARLEVEETQYF.

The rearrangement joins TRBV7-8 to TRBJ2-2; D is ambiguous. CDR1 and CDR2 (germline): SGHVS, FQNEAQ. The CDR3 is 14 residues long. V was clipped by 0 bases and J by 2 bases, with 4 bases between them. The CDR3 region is CASSLAQNTGELFF. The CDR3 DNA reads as TGTGCCAGCAGCTTAGCACAAAACACCGGGGAGCTGTTTTTT.

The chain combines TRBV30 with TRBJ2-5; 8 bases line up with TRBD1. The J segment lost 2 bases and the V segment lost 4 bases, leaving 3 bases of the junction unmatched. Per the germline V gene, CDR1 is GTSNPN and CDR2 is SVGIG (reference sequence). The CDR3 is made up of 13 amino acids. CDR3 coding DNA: TGTGCCTGGAACAGGGGGATTCAAGAGACCCAGTACTTC. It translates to CAWNRGIQETQYF. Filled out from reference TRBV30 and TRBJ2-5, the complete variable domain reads SQTIHQWPATLVQPVGSPLSLECTVEGTSNPNLYWYRQAAGRGLQLLFYSVGIGQISSEVPQNLSASRPQDRQFILSSKKLLLSDSGFYLCAWNRGIQETQYFGPGTRLLVL.

The chain's CDR3 is CASSIGGRGIYEQYF. CDR3 bases: TGTGCCAGTAGTATAGGCGGCAGGGGAATCTACGAGCAGTACTTC. This chain joins TRBV19 and TRBJ2-7, with a tentative D call TRBD1 (6 bases). Between the trimmed V and J ends, which lost 1 base and 3 bases, there was a span of 13 bases. The CDR3 sequence is 15 residues long. The germline CDR1 and CDR2 sequences are LNHDA and SQIVND (reference sequence). Full variable domain (remainder filled in from reference TRBV19 and TRBJ2-7): DGGITQSPKYLFRKEGQNVTLSCEQNLNHDAMYWYRQDPGQGLRLIYYSQIVNDFQKGDIAEGYSVSREKKESFPLTVTSAQKNPTAFYLCASSIGGRGIYEQYFGPGTRLTVT.

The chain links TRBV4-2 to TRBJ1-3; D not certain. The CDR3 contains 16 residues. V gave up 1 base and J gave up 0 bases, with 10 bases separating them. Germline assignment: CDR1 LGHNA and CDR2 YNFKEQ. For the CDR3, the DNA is TGTGCCAGCAGCCAAGTGGACGGGAGCTCTGGAAACACCATATATTTT. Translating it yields CASSQVDGSSGNTIYF.

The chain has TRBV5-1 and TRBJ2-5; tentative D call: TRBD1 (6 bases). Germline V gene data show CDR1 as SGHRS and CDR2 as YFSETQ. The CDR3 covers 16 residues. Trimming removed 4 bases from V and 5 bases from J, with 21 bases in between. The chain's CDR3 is CASSPGQPLGGETQYF. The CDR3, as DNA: TGCGCCAGCAGCCCCGGACAGCCGTTGGGCGGTGAGACCCAGTACTTC.

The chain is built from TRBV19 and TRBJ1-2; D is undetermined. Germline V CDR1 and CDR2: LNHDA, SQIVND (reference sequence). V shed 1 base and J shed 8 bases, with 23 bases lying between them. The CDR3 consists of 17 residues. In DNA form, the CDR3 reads TGTGCCAGTAGTATAGCCGGTAGGGTACCCCCTCCGGACGGCTACACCTTC. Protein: CASSIAGRVPPPDGYTF.

CDR3 amino acids: CASSLGTPGPGYTF. In nucleotides, the CDR3 is TGTGCCAGCAGCTTAGGCACCCCGGGGCCGGGCTACACCTTC. The V gene is TRBV7-2, the J gene TRBJ1-2, with D possibly TRBD1 on 5 matching bases. Trimming pared 1 base from V and 8 bases from J, leaving 14 bases between. Germline V gene data show CDR1 as SGHTA and CDR2 as FQGNSA. The CDR3 runs to 14 residues.

The CDR3 is CASRRQGLKEETQYF. The CDR3 DNA follows: TGTGCCAGCAGGCGACAGGGGCTAAAGGAAGAGACCCAGTACTTC. V gene TRBV2 combines with J gene TRBJ2-5, with 8 bases aligning to TRBD1. Germline CDR1 reads SNHLY; CDR2 reads FYNNEI. The CDR3 contains 15 residues. The ends lost 6 bases at V and 3 bases at J; junction bases unmatched: 9.